This TCR beta chain was sequenced in a study of blood T cell repertoires in COVID-19. Study context: Collection of acute and convalescent COVID-19 samples took place in the United States, Italy and Spain. T cells, B-cell-depleted T cells, or PBMCs supplied cDNA or gDNA.

As originally analysed: Estimated nucleated cell counts came from reference gene primer amplification. Method: immunoSEQ multiplex PCR; TCRdb's copy keeps in-frame clones and lacks some. V, J and clone size reflect that table, while D and trimming were determined from the DNA. The sample includes roughly 100,000 clones, more than 85% of them seen just once. Trimming stripped 7 bases from V and 4 bases from J, with 13 bases between. The CDR3 contains 14 residues. Germline CDR1 reads LNHDA; CDR2 reads SQIVND (reference sequence). Sequenced: peripheral blood. This rearrangement joins TRBV19 to TRBJ1-4; perhaps TRBD1 as D (5 bases). The receptor was derived from a man aged 18 to 29 with acute or convalescent COVID-19. The CDR3 sequence: CASTPGQGNEKLFF. CDR3 coding DNA: TGTGCCAGTACCCCAGGGCAGGGTAATGAAAAACTGTTTTTT.